The 7 T cell receptor beta chains below come from one sample, sequenced in a study of blood T cell repertoires in COVID-19. Assay used: immunoSEQ multiplex PCR; TCRdb lists only in-frame clones, some missing. Here the sample spans about 250,000 clones, approximately 86% being singletons. The sequenced sample was PBMCs or T cells enriched from blood (not recorded which). The receptor source for this set is a woman in her forties or fifties who had recovered from COVID-19.

This rearrangement joins TRBV27 to TRBJ1-4; D is unclear. This CDR3 spans 14 amino acids. The germline CDR1 and CDR2 sequences are MNHEY and SMNVEV (reference sequence). Trimming stripped 3 bases from V and 10 bases from J, with 15 bases between. In DNA form, the CDR3 reads TGTGCCAGCAGTTTTAGGTTAGGGAGCGGAAAACTGTTTTTT. This translates into CASSFRLGSGKLFF.

This clone was seen once. V and J are TRBV5-6 and TRBJ1-3; 7 nucleotides line up with TRBD1. Per germline, CDR1 SGHDT and CDR2 YYEEEE. Losses at the gene ends were 6 bases for V and 5 bases for J; bases not matched to a gene: 11. The CDR3 loop spans 15 amino acids. CDR3 bases: TGTGCCAGCACCTTACAGGGGATAAGGCGAAACACCATATATTTT. Its translation is CASTLQGIRRNTIYF.

J is TRBJ2-7 and V is TRBV5-1; 9 positions agree with TRBD2. CDR3 length: 13 amino acids. Trimming at V came to 7 bases and at J to 2 bases, leaving 4 bases not matched to a gene. The germline gives CDR1 SGHRS, CDR2 YFSETQ. CDR3 sequence (DNA): TGCGCCAGCCGAGCGGGAGGAACCTACGAGCAGTACTTC. It encodes CASRAGGTYEQYF.

The chain recombines TRBV20-1 with TRBJ2-7, with 13 bases that match TRBD2. CDR3 length: 17 amino acids. CDR1 is DFQATT and CDR2 is SNEGSKA in the germline V gene (reference sequence). Trimming at V came to 3 bases and at J to 6 bases, leaving 14 bases not matched to a gene. In nucleotides, the CDR3 is TGCAGTGCTAGTAAGGGACTAGCGGGACTTTTTCTCGGCGAGCAGTACTTC. This codes for CSASKGLAGLFLGEQYF.

The J gene is TRBJ2-2, the V gene TRBV5-1; 7 positions match TRBD2. V trimming: 5 bases; J trimming: 4 bases; junction bases outside the gene matches: 8. The CDR3 is 15 amino acids. Per germline, CDR1 SGHRS and CDR2 YFSETQ. The CDR3 protein is CASSFSGQSTGELFF. The CDR3 DNA reads TGCGCCAGCAGTTTTAGCGGGCAGAGCACCGGGGAGCTGTTTTTT.

This sequence joins TRBV6-5 and TRBJ2-1; the D gene is possibly TRBD2 (12 bases). Per the germline V gene, CDR1 is MNHEY and CDR2 is SVGAGI. V was pared by 10 bases and J by 9 bases, with 25 bases between. This CDR3 contains 15 residues. This CDR3 reads CATHRTSGTGGEQFF. The CDR3 region has the DNA TGTGCCACACACCGGACTAGCGGGACAGGGGGTGAGCAGTTCTTC.

The genes are TRBV7-3 and TRBJ1-2, with 7 bases that match TRBD1. This CDR3 contains 13 residues. Germline trimming cut 5 bases from V and 4 bases from J; bases unmatched to any gene: 4. Germline CDR1 and CDR2: SGHTA and FQGTGA. CDR3 amino acids: CASSPGQSYGYTF. The DNA of the CDR3 is TGTGCCAGCAGCCCGGGACAGAGCTATGGCTACACCTTC.